Presented here are 20 T cell receptor beta chains from one specimen sequenced in a study of shared clonotypes between healthy human individuals. Produced via immunoSEQ multiplex PCR; TCRdb's table is partial and in-frame only. The sample shows approximately 350,000 clones, less than 85% of them seen only once. What was sequenced was memory CD4+ T cells sorted from blood. Regarding subset: CD45RA-negative fraction. The receptors here all came from a man aged 30 to 45 in good health.

The chain links TRBV15 to TRBJ1-1, with 7 bases lining up with TRBD1. V was pared by 7 bases and J by 7 bases, with 12 bases of the junction left unmatched. The CDR3 is 14 residues long. Looked up from germline, CDR1 is LNHNV and CDR2 is YYDKDF (reference sequence). CDR3 sequence: CATTTDRYSFEAFF. CDR3 DNA sequence: TGTGCCACCACCACGGACAGGTATAGTTTTGAAGCTTTCTTT.

V and J are TRBV5-6 and TRBJ1-2, with D possibly TRBD1 on 5 matching bases. CDR1 is SGHDT, CDR2 YYEEEE, per germline. The CDR3 loop spans 15 amino acids. The germline V and J ends were trimmed by 1 base and 4 bases, with 14 bases remaining between them. The CDR3 DNA reads as TGTGCCAGCAGCTTGCGGGGAAGGGGTGGCTATGGCTACACCTTC. Residues: CASSLRGRGGYGYTF.

For the CDR3, the DNA is TGTGCCAGCAGCTTAGGACAGGGAATGGTCGCCAAAAACATTCAGTACTTC. Protein sequence: CASSLGQGMVAKNIQYF. J is TRBJ2-4 and V is TRBV7-2, with 7 bases identical to TRBD1. From germline, CDR1 is SGHTA and CDR2 FQGNSA. This CDR3 is 17 amino acids long. The J segment lost 1 base and the V segment lost 1 base, leaving 7 bases of the junction unmatched.

About this clone itself: The sample has other DNA sequences that encode this CDR3 too. The rearrangement uses TRBV14 and TRBJ2-2; 9 nucleotides line up with TRBD2. CDR1 SGHDN and CDR2 FVKESK come from the germline V gene. The CDR3 consists of 16 residues. V lost 4 bases to trimming and J lost 2 bases; unmatched junction nucleotides: 5. CDR3 protein: CASSPRLAVNTGELFF. CDR3 nucleotides: TGTGCCAGCAGCCCAAGACTAGCGGTAAACACCGGGGAGCTGTTTTTT. The full variable domain, its missing parts supplied by reference TRBV14 and TRBJ2-2, is EAGVTQFPSHSVIEKGQTVTLRCDPISGHDNLYWYRRVMGKEIKFLLHFVKESKQDESGMPNNRFLAERTGGTYSTLKVQPAELEDSGVYFCASSPRLAVNTGELFFGEGSRLTVL.

The CDR3 region has the DNA TGTGCCAGCAGCTTAAGCTATAGAGACCCGGAGTACTTC. It codes for CASSLSYRDPEYF. The chain has TRBV11-2 and TRBJ2-5, with D uncertain. V lost 2 bases, J lost 12 bases, and 16 bases lay in between. The CDR3 covers 13 residues. CDR1 is SGHAT, CDR2 FQNNGV, per germline.

V and J are TRBV29-1 and TRBJ2-5, with 9 nucleotides matching TRBD2. Germline V gene sequence: CDR1 SQVTM, CDR2 ANQGSEA. This CDR3 is 14 amino acids long. Losses at the gene ends were 5 bases for V and 7 bases for J; bases not matched to a gene: 11. The chain's CDR3 is CSVRSSSGMSTQYF. Written as DNA, the CDR3 is TGCAGCGTTCGCAGTTCTAGCGGGATGTCGACCCAGTACTTC.

CDR3 protein: CASSQVWQETQYF. CDR3 nucleotides: TGCGCCAGCAGCCAAGTGTGGCAAGAGACCCAGTACTTC. V and J are TRBV4-3 and TRBJ2-5; D call uncertain. The CDR3 has 13 amino acids. V was pared by 1 base and J by 2 bases, with 5 bases between. CDR1 is LGHNA and CDR2 is YSLEER in the germline V gene.

This clone came up a few times. V gene TRBV10-1 combines with J gene TRBJ2-7; maybe TRBD2 (5 bases). Per germline, CDR1 WNHNN and CDR2 SYGVQD (reference sequence). The CDR3 sequence is 14 residues long. V lost 6 bases, J lost 1 base, and 13 bases lay in between. The CDR3 nucleotides read TGCGCCAGCAGCCCTTGGACTTTATCCTACGAGCAGTACTTC. This sequence encodes CASSPWTLSYEQYF.

The sample holds a few counts of this clone. CDR3: CASSVAPVTSYEQYF. As DNA, the CDR3 is TGTGCCAGCAGCGTAGCTCCAGTAACTTCCTACGAGCAGTACTTC. The chain employs TRBV9 and TRBJ2-7; the D is unclear. CDR3 length: 15 residues. Germline values: CDR1 SGDLS, CDR2 YYNGEE. Trimming took 0 bases from V and 1 from J, leaving 11 bases between them.

The chain combines TRBV28 with TRBJ1-1, with 9 nucleotides matching TRBD1. The CDR3 consists of 16 residues. The V gene's germline CDR1 is MDHEN and CDR2 SYDVKM. The ends lost 0 bases at V and 4 bases at J; junction bases unmatched: 6. The CDR3 bases are TGTGCCAGCAGTTTATGGAACCGGGACAGGGTCACTGAAGCTTTCTTT. It translates to CASSLWNRDRVTEAFF.

The chain couples TRBV7-2 to TRBJ1-1, with D possibly being TRBD1 (6 bases). V dropped 4 bases and J dropped 4 bases, with 10 bases sitting between them. The length of the CDR3 is 13 residues. Germline CDR1 and CDR2: SGHTA and FQGNSA. CDR3 nucleotides: TGTGCCAGCAGCTCAGGACAGCTCACTGAAGCTTTCTTT. Encoded protein: CASSSGQLTEAFF.

The chain links TRBV14 to TRBJ2-7; D not certain. V was clipped by 5 bases and J by 6 bases, with 17 bases between them. The CDR3 has 14 residues. Germline V gives CDR1 SGHDN, CDR2 FVKESK. The CDR3 here is CASSDKAYWSEQYF. The CDR3 bases are TGTGCCAGCAGCGACAAGGCGTACTGGAGCGAGCAGTACTTC.

The J gene is TRBJ2-7, the V gene TRBV7-2; no reliable D call. The CDR3 contains 12 residues. Looked up from germline, CDR1 is SGHTA and CDR2 is FQGNSA. The V and J ends lost 5 bases and 3 bases respectively, with 8 bases between them. CDR3 amino acids: CASSPNGYEQYF. CDR3 DNA: TGTGCCAGCAGCCCCAACGGCTACGAGCAGTACTTC.

This chain joins TRBV29-1 and TRBJ2-1; possibly TRBD1 or TRBD2 for D (5 bases each). The germline CDR1 and CDR2 sequences are SQVTM and ANQGSEA. The germline V and J ends were trimmed by 3 bases and 5 bases, with 11 bases remaining between them. This CDR3 is built from 13 residues. This chain's CDR3 is CSVDLRGNNEQFF. The CDR3 DNA reads TGCAGCGTTGATTTACGGGGCAACAATGAGCAGTTCTTC.

V usage is TRBV2 and J usage is TRBJ2-7; 10 positions match TRBD2. Germline V gives CDR1 SNHLY, CDR2 FYNNEI. The CDR3 is 15 residues long. The junction had 6 bases not matched to a gene; V was cut back by 2 bases and J by 5 bases. The CDR3 sequence: CASSEMASGSDEQYF. Written as DNA, the CDR3 is TGTGCCAGCAGTGAAATGGCTAGCGGGAGTGACGAGCAGTACTTC.

The chain links TRBV9 to TRBJ2-7; possibly TRBD1 for D (6 bases). The CDR3 is made up of 14 amino acids. Trimming stripped 8 bases from V and 5 bases from J, with 20 bases between. Germline V gene data show CDR1 as SGDLS and CDR2 as YYNGEE. For the CDR3, the DNA is TGTGCCAGAGAACAGGGATTCCCTTTACACGAGCAGTACTTC. Translated: CAREQGFPLHEQYF.

V usage is TRBV2 and J usage is TRBJ1-2; 7 bases are shared with TRBD1. The J segment lost 8 bases and the V segment lost 6 bases, leaving 9 bases of the junction unmatched. Per the germline V gene, CDR1 is SNHLY and CDR2 is FYNNEI. The CDR3 totals 13 residues. The chain's CDR3 is CASRLTGLEGYTF. CDR3 nucleotide sequence: TGTGCCAGCAGGCTGACAGGGTTGGAGGGCTACACCTTC.

The V and J genes are TRBV9 and TRBJ2-1; the D gene is possibly TRBD1 (5 bases). Germline CDR1 SGDLS, CDR2 YYNGEE. The germline V and J ends were trimmed by 0 bases and 12 bases, with 16 bases remaining between them. The CDR3 is 14 amino acids. CDR3 bases: TGTGCCAGCAGCGTAGATCGTCCAGGGAAGGCGCAGTTCTTC. Protein: CASSVDRPGKAQFF.

This chain links TRBV2 with TRBJ1-1; possibly TRBD1 for D (6 bases). The CDR3 is made up of 15 amino acids. Trimming pared 2 bases from V and 2 bases from J, leaving 12 bases between. The V gene's germline CDR1 is SNHLY and CDR2 FYNNEI. The CDR3 sequence: CASSEQGMDNTEAFF. The CDR3 coding sequence is TGTGCCAGCAGTGAACAGGGGATGGATAACACTGAAGCTTTCTTT.

With respect to this clone: At one end the junction does not follow the germline gene, possibly because of a read error. The J gene is TRBJ1-2, the V gene TRBV9; unclear D gene. The CDR3 has 15 residues. Germline loops: CDR1 SGDLS, CDR2 YYNGEE. CDR3 protein: CASSVAPDQNYDYTF. CDR3 in DNA: TGTGCCAGCAGCGTAGCCCCGGATCAGAACTATGACTACACCTTC.